A single sample is the source of the 20 T cell receptor beta chains below, sequenced in a study of cytomegalovirus exposure and HLA in healthy donors. In the PCR, 60 Vbeta and 13 Jbeta primers were used. TCRdb's table, derived via immunoSEQ multiplex PCR, lists solely in-frame clones and lacks some. The table lists some 76,000 clones, just over 70% of them singletons. The specimen sequenced was PBMCs. The receptors originated from a man aged 55 to 70 in good health and CMV-seropositive.

The chain couples TRBV21-1 to TRBJ1-1; the table's TRBD1 call for D was not verified on the DNA. TRBV21-1 is noted as a pseudogene. The CDR3 length is 16 residues. CDR3 residues: CASSPFTGKVTTEAFF. CDR3 sequence (DNA): TGTGCCAGCAGCCCCTTTACAGGGAAGGTTACCACTGAAGCTTTCTTT.

The chain links TRBV13 to TRBJ2-7, with 10 bases that match TRBD1. Germline assignment: CDR1 PRHDT and CDR2 FYEKMQ (reference sequence). The CDR3 runs to 14 residues. V shed 5 bases and J 5 bases; nucleotides not matched to a gene: 6. For the CDR3, the DNA is TGTGCCAGCAGCCCGGAGGACAGGGGGGACGAGCAGTACTTC. Amino acid sequence: CASSPEDRGDEQYF.

The V and J genes are TRBV9 and TRBJ2-1; 14 bases map to TRBD2. Germline V lookup: CDR1 SGDLS, CDR2 YYNGEE. Germline trimming cut 0 bases from V and 8 bases from J; bases unmatched to any gene: 1. The CDR3 extends over 15 amino acids. The CDR3 nucleotides read TGTGCCAGCAGCGTAGGGGGACTAGCGGGAGATGAGCAGTTCTTC. Residues: CASSVGGLAGDEQFF.

This clone has only one observation. The V and J genes are TRBV5-4 and TRBJ2-1; 11 bases match TRBD2. Germline V gene data show CDR1 as SGHNT and CDR2 as YYREEE (reference sequence). The trim removed 5 bases at V and 6 bases at J, leaving 1 base unmatched. The CDR3 consists of 13 residues. CDR3 region: CASSLAGGNEQFF. The CDR3 DNA is TGTGCCAGCAGTCTAGCGGGAGGCAATGAGCAGTTCTTC.

CDR3 coding DNA: TGTGCCAGTAGTATTGGACAGGGACGCTACGAGCAGTACTTC. This encodes CASSIGQGRYEQYF. The chain is built from TRBV19 and TRBJ2-7; 8 bases match TRBD1. V gave up 3 bases and J gave up 3 bases; unmatched junction bases: 4. CDR3 length: 14 residues. The germline V gene has CDR1 LNHDA and CDR2 SQIVND (reference sequence).

The chain uses TRBV4-1 and TRBJ2-1, with 11 bases lining up with TRBD2. Germline trimming cut 5 bases from V and 6 bases from J; bases unmatched to any gene: 6. The CDR3 extends over 15 amino acids. Germline V gene data show CDR1 as MGHRA and CDR2 as YSYEKL. This chain's CDR3 is CASSATSGGLNEQFF. The CDR3 bases are TGCGCCAGCAGCGCTACTAGCGGGGGTCTCAATGAGCAGTTCTTC.

This clone was observed a few times. The rearrangement joins TRBV5-1 to TRBJ2-3, with 11 positions matching TRBD2. This CDR3 comprises 15 residues. Losses at the gene ends were 4 bases for V and 4 bases for J; bases not matched to a gene: 5. The germline V gene encodes CDR1 SGHRS and CDR2 YFSETQ. CDR3 amino acids: CASSPSGGPPDTQYF. The CDR3 nucleotides are TGCGCCAGCAGCCCTAGCGGGGGGCCTCCAGATACGCAGTATTTT.

The rearrangement joins TRBV6-6 to TRBJ1-5; possibly TRBD1 for D (5 bases). Looked up from germline, CDR1 is MNHNY and CDR2 is SVGAGI (reference sequence). The CDR3 has 15 amino acids. Trimming removed 5 bases at V and 6 bases at J, with 17 bases between. The CDR3 DNA is TGTGCCAGCAGTAACCATCCAGGGCTGGCTCAGCCCCAGCATTTT. It translates to CASSNHPGLAQPQHF.

J is TRBJ1-3 and V is TRBV6-5; no definite D call. The CDR3 totals 14 residues. The V end was cut by 2 bases, the J end by 8 bases, with 13 bases between. The germline V gene encodes CDR1 MNHEY and CDR2 SVGAGI. CDR3 protein: CASSYASFGDTIYF. In DNA, the CDR3 is TGTGCCAGCAGTTACGCCAGCTTCGGGGACACCATATATTTT.

This clone was recorded only once. The chain recombines TRBV5-1 with TRBJ2-1; no definite D call. V lost 0 bases and J lost 5, with 9 bases in between. Germline CDR1 reads SGHRS; CDR2 reads YFSETQ. The CDR3 sequence is 14 residues long. Here the CDR3 reads CASSLGASHNEQFF. The CDR3 DNA reads as TGCGCCAGCAGCTTGGGGGCCAGCCACAATGAGCAGTTCTTC.

The rearrangement joins TRBV4-2 to TRBJ2-6, with 11 bases matching TRBD1. V was clipped by 2 bases and J by 0 bases; unmatched bases: 9. The germline CDR1 and CDR2 sequences are LGHNA and YNFKEQ. The CDR3 totals 20 residues. CDR3 in DNA: TGTGCCAGCAGCCAAAGCGGAGGACAGGGGGCCTACTCTGGGGCCAACGTCCTGACTTTC. Translated, it gives CASSQSGGQGAYSGANVLTF.

The rearrangement links TRBV4-3 to TRBJ2-7; tentative D call: TRBD1 (8 bases). The germline gives CDR1 LGHNA, CDR2 YSLEER. Trimming pared 11 bases from V and 1 base from J, leaving 21 bases between. This CDR3 contains 15 residues. DNA of the CDR3: TGCGCCCGAAGGTTTTACAGGGGGGGGTCCTACGAGCAGTACTTC. As protein: CARRFYRGGSYEQYF.

The chain couples TRBV18 to TRBJ1-4; 10 bases are shared with TRBD1. This CDR3 is 14 amino acids long. Losses at the gene ends were 4 bases for V and 5 bases for J; bases not matched to a gene: 1. Germline V gives CDR1 KGHSH, CDR2 LQKENI. The CDR3 loop reads CASSLGQGNEKLFF. CDR3 nucleotides: TGTGCCAGCTCACTGGGACAGGGGAATGAAAAACTGTTTTTT.

This clone has just a few counts. Distinct nucleotide sequences in the sample also encode this CDR3. The V gene is TRBV29-1, the J gene TRBJ2-1; 10 positions match TRBD2. Trimming took 4 bases from V and 0 from J; bases not matched to a gene: 9. There are 17 residues in the CDR3. The germline V gene encodes CDR1 SQVTM and CDR2 ANQGSEA. CDR3 amino acids: CSVAVSGGISSYNEQFF. The CDR3 DNA reads TGCAGCGTTGCGGTTAGCGGGGGGATTTCCTCCTACAATGAGCAGTTCTTC.

The V and J genes are TRBV7-8 and TRBJ2-7; no definite D call. The CDR3 contains 11 residues. The germline V gene encodes CDR1 SGHVS and CDR2 FQNEAQ. The V end lost 4 bases, the J end lost 6 bases, and 7 bases lay between the germline ends. The CDR3 sequence is CASSSTVEQYF. The CDR3 DNA reads TGTGCCAGCAGCTCCACGGTCGAGCAGTACTTC.

The CDR3 region is CASSAGSDYGYTF. The CDR3 nucleotides read TGTGCCAGCAGTGCGGGTAGTGACTATGGCTACACCTTC. The chain couples TRBV6-5 to TRBJ1-2; D unclear. Germline CDR1 is MNHEY and CDR2 is SVGAGI. CDR3 size: 13 residues. Trimming removed 5 bases from V and 3 bases from J, with 10 bases in between.

In this sample, this clone turned up once. This chain connects TRBV18 to TRBJ2-1; tentative D call: TRBD2 (5 bases). The CDR3 consists of 14 residues. V was clipped by 1 base and J by 9 bases, with 13 bases between them. Germline V gene data show CDR1 as KGHSH and CDR2 as LQKENI. CDR3 nucleotide sequence: TGTGCCAGCTCACCACGCGAGGGTCTCGGTGAGCAGTTCTTC. This translates into CASSPREGLGEQFF.

CDR3 in amino acids: CASSLGQAAYEQYF. CDR3 bases: TGTGCCAGCAGCTTAGGACAGGCGGCCTACGAGCAGTACTTC. The chain employs TRBV7-9 and TRBJ2-7; a possible D gene is TRBD1 (6 bases). The germline CDR1 and CDR2 sequences are SEHNR and FQNEAQ (reference sequence). The V end lost 1 base, the J end lost 2 bases, and 9 bases lay between the germline ends. The CDR3 has 14 residues.

Only a few counts were recorded for this clone. The gene calls are TRBV6-5 and TRBJ2-7, with a tentative D call TRBD2 (6 bases). Germline V CDR1 and CDR2: MNHEY, SVGAGI. Trimming cost V 1 base and J 1 base, with 8 bases left between them. The CDR3 has 14 residues. The CDR3 DNA sequence: TGTGCCAGCAGTTACTACCGGGGGTCCTACGAGCAGTACTTC. As protein: CASSYYRGSYEQYF.

V gene TRBV28 combines with J gene TRBJ1-6; the D gene is possibly TRBD1 (6 bases). With 4 bases removed from V and 9 bases from J, the gap between germline ends came to 16 bases. This CDR3 has 15 residues. Germline lookup yields CDR1 MDHEN and CDR2 SYDVKM. CDR3 sequence reads: CASSSPGAGGSPLHF. In DNA form, the CDR3 reads TGTGCCAGCAGTTCCCCAGGGGCCGGTGGTTCACCCCTCCACTTT.